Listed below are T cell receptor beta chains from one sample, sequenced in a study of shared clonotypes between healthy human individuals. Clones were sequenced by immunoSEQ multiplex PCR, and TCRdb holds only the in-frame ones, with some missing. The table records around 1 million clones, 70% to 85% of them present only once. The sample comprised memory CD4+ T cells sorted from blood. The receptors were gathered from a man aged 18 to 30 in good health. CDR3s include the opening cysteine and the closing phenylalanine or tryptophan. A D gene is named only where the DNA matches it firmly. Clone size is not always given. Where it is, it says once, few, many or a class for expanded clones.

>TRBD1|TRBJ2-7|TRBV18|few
CASSPGTVSNEQYF
TGTGCCAGCTCACCCGGGACAGTTAGCAACGAGCAGTACTTC
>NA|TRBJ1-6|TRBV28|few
CASSPDAGKGSPLHF
TGTGCCAGCAGTCCTGATGCGGGAAAAGGATCACCCCTCCACTTT
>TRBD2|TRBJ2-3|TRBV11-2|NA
CASSFQPGGTTDTQYF
TGTGCCAGCAGCTTTCAACCGGGAGGAACCACAGATACGCAGTATTTT
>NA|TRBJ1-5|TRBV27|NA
CASSSGREGNQPQHF
TGTGCCAGCAGTTCGGGCAGGGAGGGCAATCAGCCCCAGCATTTT
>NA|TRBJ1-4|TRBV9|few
CASSLSPLGSNEKLFF
TGTGCCAGCAGCCTCAGCCCCCTTGGGTCTAATGAAAAACTGTTTTTT
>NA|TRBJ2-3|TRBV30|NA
CAWRHSGDTQYF
TGTGCCTGGCGGCATAGCGGAGATACGCAGTATTTT
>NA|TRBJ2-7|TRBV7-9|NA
CASSSRDTQIYEQYF
TGTGCCAGCAGCAGCCGGGACACGCAGATCTACGAGCAGTACTTC
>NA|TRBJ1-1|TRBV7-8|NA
CASSSAVAGRTEAFF
TGTGCCAGCAGCTCAGCGGTGGCAGGGAGGACTGAAGCTTTCTTT
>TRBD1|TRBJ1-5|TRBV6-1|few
CASRGQGGSNQPQHF
TGTGCCAGCAGGGGGCAGGGGGGTAGCAATCAGCCCCAGCATTTT
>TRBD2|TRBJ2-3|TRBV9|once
CASSVSGGIPIDPSTDTQYF
TGTGCCAGCAGCGTAAGCGGGGGAATTCCCATTGATCCTAGCACAGATACGCAGTATTTT
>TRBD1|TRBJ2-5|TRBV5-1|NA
CASSRQGKVEETQYF
TGCGCCAGCAGCCGACAGGGGAAGGTGGAAGAGACCCAGTACTTC
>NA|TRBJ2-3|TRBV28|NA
CASSPPGSGDSTDTQYF
TGTGCCAGCAGTCCCCCGGGTAGCGGAGATAGCACAGATACGCAGTATTTT
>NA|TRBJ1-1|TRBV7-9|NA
CASSLDVRAEAFF
TGTGCCAGCAGCTTAGATGTCAGGGCTGAAGCTTTCTTT
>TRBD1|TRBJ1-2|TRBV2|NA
CASSDGRQGRGGYTF
TGTGCCAGCAGTGATGGGAGACAGGGGAGGGGTGGCTACACCTTC
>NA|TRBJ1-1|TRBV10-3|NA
CAISDKMNTEAFF
TGTGCCATCAGTGATAAAATGAACACTGAAGCTTTCTTT
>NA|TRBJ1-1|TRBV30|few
CAWSQRRGGTNTEAFF
TGTGCCTGGAGCCAAAGGCGGGGGGGAACGAACACTGAAGCTTTCTTT
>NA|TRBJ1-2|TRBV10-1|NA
CASSESKEAGPQTGGYTF
TGCGCCAGCAGTGAGTCGAAGGAGGCCGGGCCCCAGACGGGTGGCTACACCTTC
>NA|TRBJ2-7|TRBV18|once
CASGLGEDDQYF
TGTGCCAGCGGCCTAGGTGAGGACGATCAGTACTTC
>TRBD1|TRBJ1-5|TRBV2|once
CASSPDRGVRPQHF
TGTGCCAGCAGCCCTGACAGGGGAGTAAGGCCCCAGCATTTT
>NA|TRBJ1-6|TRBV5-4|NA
CASSLASGGSTYNSPLHF
TGTGCCAGCAGCTTGGCATCCGGGGGATCAACCTATAATTCACCCCTCCACTTT
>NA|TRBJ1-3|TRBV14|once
CASSQQAGNTIYF
TGTGCCAGCAGCCAACAGGCAGGAAACACCATATATTTT
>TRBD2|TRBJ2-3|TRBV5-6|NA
CASSLVAGGRTDTQYF
TGTGCCAGCAGCTTAGTAGCGGGAGGGCGCACAGATACGCAGTATTTT
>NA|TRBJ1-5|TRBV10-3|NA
CAISEGVAGQPQHF
TGTGCCATCAGTGAAGGGGTCGCGGGTCAGCCCCAGCATTTT
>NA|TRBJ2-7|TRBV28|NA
CASSSGLSSYEQYF
TGTGCCAGCAGTTCTGGACTTTCCTCCTACGAGCAGTACTTC
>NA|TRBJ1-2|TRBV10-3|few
CATRGAGAGYGYTF
TGTGCCACCCGGGGCGCAGGGGCGGGCTATGGCTACACCTTC
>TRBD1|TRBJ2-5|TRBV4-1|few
CASSQDQGQGIETQYF
TGCGCCAGCAGCCAAGATCAGGGACAGGGAATAGAGACCCAGTACTTC
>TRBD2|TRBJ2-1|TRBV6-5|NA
CASRSGLAVINEQFF
TGTGCCAGCAGGTCCGGACTAGCGGTAATCAATGAGCAGTTCTTC
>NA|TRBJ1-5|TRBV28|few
CASSPLDGSNQPQHF
TGTGCCAGCTCTCCCCTCGACGGTAGCAATCAGCCCCAGCATTTT
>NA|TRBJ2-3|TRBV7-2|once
CASSDTGTSTDTQYF
TGTGCCAGCAGCGACACAGGGACTAGCACAGATACGCAGTATTTT
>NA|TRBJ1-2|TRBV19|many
CASSLKGGKTYGYTF
TGTGCCAGTAGTCTTAAGGGCGGAAAAACCTATGGCTACACCTTC
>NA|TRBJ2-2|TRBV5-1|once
CASSQDPTGAGGELFF
TGCGCCAGCAGCCAAGATCCGACAGGCGCCGGCGGGGAGCTGTTTTTT
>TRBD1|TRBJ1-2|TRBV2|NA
CASSLTGDSYGYTF
TGTGCCAGCAGTCTTACCGGGGACAGTTACGGCTACACCTTC
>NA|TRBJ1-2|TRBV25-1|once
CASSESSAANYGYTF
TGTGCCAGCAGTGAATCGAGCGCAGCTAACTATGGCTACACCTTC
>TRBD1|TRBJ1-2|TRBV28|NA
CANSQGGMIGYTF
TGTGCCAACAGCCAAGGGGGCATGATTGGCTACACCTTC
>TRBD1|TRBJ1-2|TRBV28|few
CASSSRGRNGYTF
TGTGCCAGCAGTTCGAGGGGGCGAAATGGCTACACCTTC
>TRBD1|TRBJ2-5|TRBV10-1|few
CASSESMGQGSQETQYF
TGCGCCAGCAGTGAGTCGATGGGACAGGGTTCCCAAGAGACCCAGTACTTC
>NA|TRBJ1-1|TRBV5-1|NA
CASSIAGTLNTEAFF
TGCGCCAGCAGCATAGCCGGGACTCTGAACACTGAAGCTTTCTTT
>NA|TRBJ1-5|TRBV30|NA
CAWSAQGSISPQHF
TGTGCCTGGAGTGCTCAGGGGAGTATCAGCCCCCAGCATTTT
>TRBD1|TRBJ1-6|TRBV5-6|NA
CASSLGPGTGDNSPLHF
TGTGCCAGCAGCCTTGGACCGGGGACAGGGGATAATTCACCCCTCCACTTT
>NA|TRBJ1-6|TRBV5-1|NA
CATSKGSYNSPLHF
TGCGCCACTTCAAAGGGCTCCTATAATTCACCCCTCCACTTT
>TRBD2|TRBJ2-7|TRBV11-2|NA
CASSFSGSKNEQYF
TGTGCCAGCAGCTTCAGCGGGAGTAAGAACGAGCAGTACTTC
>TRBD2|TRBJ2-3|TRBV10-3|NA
CAISRTSGRGDTQYF
TGTGCCATCAGTCGGACTAGCGGTAGGGGGGATACGCAGTATTTT
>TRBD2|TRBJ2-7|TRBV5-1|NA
CASQSSGGSYEQYF
TGCGCCAGCCAAAGTAGCGGGGGCTCCTACGAGCAGTACTTC
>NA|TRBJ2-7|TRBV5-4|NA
CATSLGEYEQYF
TGTGCCACCTCCCTAGGGGAATACGAGCAGTACTTC
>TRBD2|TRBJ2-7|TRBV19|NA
CASSMGRTSGITYEQYF
TGTGCCAGTAGTATGGGAAGGACTAGCGGGATAACCTACGAGCAGTACTTC
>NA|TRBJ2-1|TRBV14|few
CASSQYIEQFF
TGTGCCAGCAGCCAATACATCGAGCAGTTCTTC
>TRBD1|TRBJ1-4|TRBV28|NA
CASSLGGRQGSDEKLFF
TGTGCCAGCAGTTTAGGGGGGAGACAGGGGTCAGATGAAAAACTGTTTTTT
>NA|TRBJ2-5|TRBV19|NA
CASRRGPQETQYF
TGTGCCAGTAGACGTGGACCTCAAGAGACCCAGTACTTC
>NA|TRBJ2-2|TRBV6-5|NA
CASSWRQSTGELFF
TGTGCCAGCAGTTGGCGACAAAGCACCGGGGAGCTGTTTTTT
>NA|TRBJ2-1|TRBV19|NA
CASIATGLGEQFF
TGTGCCAGTATTGCTACGGGCCTAGGGGAGCAGTTCTTC
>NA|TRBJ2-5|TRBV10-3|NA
CAISVGGPQETQYF
TGTGCCATCAGTGTTGGGGGCCCCCAAGAGACCCAGTACTTC
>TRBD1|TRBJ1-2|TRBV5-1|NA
CASSLAGTGGTTGYTF
TGCGCCAGCAGCTTGGCCGGGACAGGGGGCACTACAGGGTACACCTTC
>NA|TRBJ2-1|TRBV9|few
CASSVVRAGNFHEQFF
TGTGCCAGCAGCGTTGTCAGGGCAGGCAACTTCCATGAGCAGTTCTTC
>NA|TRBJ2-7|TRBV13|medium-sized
CASSRNRDNEQYF
TGTGCCAGCAGCAGGAACAGGGATAACGAGCAGTACTTC
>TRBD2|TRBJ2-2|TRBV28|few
CATLNGRARGELFF
TGTGCCACCCTCAATGGGAGGGCCAGGGGGGAGCTGTTTTTT
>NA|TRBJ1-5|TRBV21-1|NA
CASSPRGQVPSNQPQHF
TGTGCCAGCAGCCCACGCGGACAAGTCCCTAGCAATCAGCCCCAGCATTTT
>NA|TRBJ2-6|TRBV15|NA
CATSRDGSGANVLTF
TGTGCCACCAGCAGAGATGGGTCTGGGGCCAACGTCCTGACTTTC
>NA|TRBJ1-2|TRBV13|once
CASSRFGGGKDGYTF
TGTGCCAGCAGCCGCTTTGGAGGGGGTAAGGATGGCTACACCTTC
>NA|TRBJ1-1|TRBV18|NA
CASSPSTTNTEAFF
TGTGCCAGCTCACCATCGACCACGAACACTGAAGCTTTCTTT
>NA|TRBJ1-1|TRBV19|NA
CASSIDHYSRTEAFF
TGTGCCAGTAGTATAGACCACTATAGTCGTACTGAAGCTTTCTTT